The 31 T cell receptor beta chains below were found in one sample sequenced in a study of regulatory T cells in long-lasting Graves disease. Relying on iRepertoire HTBI primers and Arm-PCR of CDR3 regions, the team built TCR beta libraries. TCRdb passed the multiplex PCR reads through MiXCR, listing each CDR3 protein once. The profile covers about 560,000 distinct CDR3 sequences, with around 15% appearing a single time and about 12% taken by the ten largest. Specified time point: newly diagnosed GD, antithyroid drugs for less than 3 months. PBMCs provided the RNA from which the TCR library was made. Another study also made use of these data, one on T cells in Graves' hyperthyroidism and ophthalmopathy.

This specimen consisted of peripheral blood mononuclear cells (PBMCs), obtained at new diagnosis, from a patient treated with antithyroid drugs. The receptors come from a man aged 18 to 29 with Graves disease.

The rearrangement uses TRBV6-2 or TRBV6-3 and TRBJ1-5; unclear D gene. Germline V gives CDR1 MNHEY, CDR2 SVGEGT. The CDR3 totals 15 residues. V was cut by 8 bases and J by 0 bases, with 14 bases left in between. The chain's CDR3 is CASGFGVYSNQPQHF. CDR3 sequence (DNA): TGTGCCAGCGGGTTCGGGGTTTATAGCAATCAGCCCCAGCATTTT.

This clonotype was counted many times. The chain combines TRBV30 with TRBJ2-2; D is undetermined. Trimming pared 4 bases from V and 6 bases from J, leaving 6 bases between. Germline values: CDR1 GTSNPN, CDR2 SVGIG (reference sequence). The CDR3 has 11 residues. The CDR3 spells CAWTRPGELFF. The CDR3 coding sequence is TGTGCCTGGACCAGGCCCGGGGAGCTGTTTTTT.

With respect to this clonotype: A much more abundant neighbour one base away suggests this may be a read error. The chain has TRBV7-8 and TRBJ2-7; the match to TRBD2 covers 9 bases. The J call may be wrong; the DNA end is better matched by TRBJ2-3. The CDR3 runs 17 residues. CDR1 is SGHVS and CDR2 is FQNEAQ in the germline V gene. As DNA, the CDR3 is TGTACCAGCAGCTTAGCGCAGCTAGCGGGGTACACAGATACGCAGTATTTT. Translation gives CTSSLAQLAGYTDTQYF.

This chain uses TRBV6-1 with TRBJ2-3, with 7 bases identical to TRBD2. The CDR3 is 13 residues long. The germline V gene encodes CDR1 MNHNS and CDR2 SASEGT. V dropped 7 bases and J dropped 6; count of bases not matched to a gene: 7. CDR3 sequence: CASTAGPYDTQYF. The CDR3, as DNA: TGTGCCAGCACAGCGGGGCCCTATGATACGCAGTATTTT.

The CDR3 here is CASSLDRDSGNTIYF. DNA for the CDR3: TGTGCCAGCAGTTTAGACAGGGACTCTGGAAACACCATATATTTT. The chain uses TRBV27 and TRBJ1-3; TRBD1 matches at 7 bases. CDR3 length: 15 residues. The trim removed 2 bases at V and 0 bases at J, leaving 1 base unmatched. The germline V gene has CDR1 MNHEY and CDR2 SMNVEV (reference sequence).

The chain combines TRBV24-1 with TRBJ1-2, with D possibly matching TRBD1 (6 bases). Germline V CDR1 and CDR2: KGHDR, SFDVKD. CDR3 length: 14 residues. Trimming took off 4 bases at V and 8 bases at J, with 16 bases between the two ends. The CDR3 loop reads CATSDRQAQRGYTF. CDR3 DNA sequence: TGTGCCACCAGTGACCGACAGGCTCAGCGCGGCTACACCTTC.

The chain combines TRBV30 with TRBJ1-3, with 7 bases fitting TRBD1. The germline V gene has CDR1 GTSNPN and CDR2 SVGIG (reference sequence). Trimming took 0 bases from V and 8 from J; bases not matched to a gene: 10. This CDR3 spans 15 amino acids. The CDR3 reads CAWSVAAGGRDTIYF. CDR3 nucleotides: TGTGCCTGGAGTGTAGCGGCAGGGGGAAGGGACACCATATATTTT.

The chain is built from TRBV6-5 and TRBJ2-7; TRBD2 matches at 8 bases. Per germline, CDR1 MNHEY and CDR2 SVGAGI. The CDR3 is made up of 16 amino acids. V lost 2 bases, J lost 6 bases, and 12 bases stayed unmatched. CDR3 bases: TGTGCCAGCAGTTACCGTCCTAGGCGGGAGGTCTGCGAGCAGTACTTC. This translates into CASSYRPRREVCEQYF.

In its sample, this clonotype was seen a few times. The chain employs TRBV4-2 and TRBJ2-2, with TRBD2 matching over 7 bases. The germline V gene has CDR1 LGHNA and CDR2 YNFKEQ. Trimming at V came to 0 bases and at J to 5 bases, leaving 0 bases not matched to a gene. This CDR3 contains 14 residues. The CDR3 bases are TGTGCCAGCAGCCAAGAAGCGGGGACCGGGGAGCTGTTTTTT. Protein sequence: CASSQEAGTGELFF.

The J gene is TRBJ1-1, the V gene TRBV30; the D is unclear. Trimming left V 2 bases short and J 5 bases short, with 6 bases between. CDR3 length: 11 amino acids. Germline values: CDR1 GTSNPN, CDR2 SVGIG (reference sequence). CDR3 region: CAWSLGTEAFF. For the CDR3, the DNA is TGTGCCTGGAGTCTTGGAACTGAAGCTTTCTTT.

In this sample, this clonotype turned up a few times. J is TRBJ2-1 and V is TRBV7-3; 9 bases line up with TRBD1. From germline, CDR1 is SGHTA and CDR2 FQGTGA. V gave up 5 bases and J gave up 6 bases; unmatched junction bases: 11. This CDR3 spans 16 amino acids. DNA for the CDR3: TGTGCCAGCAGCGCCACCGGGACAGGGACTTTCAATGAGCAGTTCTTC. Protein product: CASSATGTGTFNEQFF.

The chain combines TRBV19 with TRBJ2-1; D is ambiguous. Germline V CDR1 and CDR2: LNHDA, SQIVND (reference sequence). V shed 5 bases and J shed 7 bases, with 12 bases lying between them. The CDR3 extends over 13 amino acids. For the CDR3, the DNA is TGTGCCAGTAGTTTACAAAAATGGAATGAGCAGTTCTTC. It specifies CASSLQKWNEQFF. Full variable domain (rest looked up from reference TRBV19 and TRBJ2-1): DGGITQSPKYLFRKEGQNVTLSCEQNLNHDAMYWYRQDPGQGLRLIYYSQIVNDFQKGDIAEGYSVSREKKESFPLTVTSAQKNPTAFYLCASSLQKWNEQFFGPGTRLTVL.

This clonotype came up a few times. V and J are TRBV20-1 and TRBJ2-7; D gene unclear. V was trimmed by 6 bases and J by 3 bases, leaving 15 bases between them. The CDR3 has 13 residues. The germline V gene encodes CDR1 DFQATT and CDR2 SNEGSKA (reference sequence). CDR3 sequence (DNA): TGCAGTGCCACAGACTTGGGTAACTACGAGCAGTACTTC. Protein product: CSATDLGNYEQYF.

The chain recombines TRBV11-3 with TRBJ2-7; 9 bases match TRBD1. Per the germline V gene, CDR1 is SGHNT and CDR2 is YENEEA. V lost 2 bases, J lost 4 bases, and 12 bases stayed unmatched. CDR3 length equals 17 residues. The CDR3 region has the DNA TGTGCCAGCAGCTTACCGAACAGGGGGCGGAATACTTACGAGCAGTACTTC. It yields the protein CASSLPNRGRNTYEQYF.

This clonotype was found many times. This sequence joins TRBV30 and TRBJ1-2; tentative D call: TRBD1 (6 bases). This CDR3 has 12 amino acids. Germline V lookup: CDR1 GTSNPN, CDR2 SVGIG (reference sequence). V gave up 5 bases and J gave up 6 bases, with 13 bases separating them. The CDR3: CAWSGQGHGYTF. Here the CDR3 DNA reads TGTGCCTGGTCCGGGCAGGGGCATGGCTACACCTTC. The full variable domain, its missing parts supplied by reference TRBV30 and TRBJ1-2, is SQTIHQWPATLVQPVGSPLSLECTVEGTSNPNLYWYRQAAGRGLQLLFYSVGIGQISSEVPQNLSASRPQDRQFILSSKKLLLSDSGFYLCAWSGQGHGYTFGSGTRLTVV.

This chain connects TRBV6-5 to TRBJ1-2, with TRBD1 as a possible D gene (5 bases). The CDR3 runs to 15 residues. V was trimmed by 0 bases and J by 7 bases, leaving 15 bases between them. Germline V gives CDR1 MNHEY, CDR2 SVGAGI. The CDR3 loop reads CASSYSAAPGLGYTF. The CDR3, as DNA: TGTGCCAGCAGTTACTCTGCGGCCCCGGGGCTTGGCTACACCTTC.

This clonotype was observed at least ten times. V and J are TRBV20-1 and TRBJ2-3; D is unclear. CDR3 length: 15 residues. Looked up from germline, CDR1 is DFQATT and CDR2 is SNEGSKA (reference sequence). Trimming stripped 2 bases from V and 1 base from J, with 13 bases between. The CDR3 DNA follows: TGCAGTGCTAGACCCCGGCTCGGCCGCACAGATACGCAGTATTTT. This sequence encodes CSARPRLGRTDTQYF.

This clonotype was counted at least ten times. This chain joins TRBV27 and TRBJ1-2; TRBD1 might be the D (6 bases). This CDR3 contains 12 residues. Per the germline V gene, CDR1 is MNHEY and CDR2 is SMNVEV (reference sequence). Trimming removed 5 bases at V and 9 bases at J, with 13 bases between. CDR3 protein: CASSQAGVRYTF. DNA of the CDR3: TGTGCCAGCAGTCAGGCAGGGGTGCGCTACACCTTC.

This clonotype turned up a few times. V gene TRBV3-1 combines with J gene TRBJ2-1; D gene unclear. Germline loops: CDR1 LGHDT, CDR2 YNNKEL (reference sequence). The length of the CDR3 is 14 residues. V dropped 0 bases and J dropped 9 bases, with 12 bases sitting between them. The CDR3 DNA follows: TGTGCCAGCAGCCAAGACCCTAGGTGGGGTGAGCAGTTCTTC. Protein: CASSQDPRWGEQFF.

The chain couples TRBV6-1 to TRBJ1-1; D gene ambiguous. Germline V CDR1 and CDR2: MNHNS, SASEGT. Trimming shortened V by 3 bases and J by 1 base, and 9 bases separated the two germline ends. The CDR3 spans 14 residues. In DNA form, the CDR3 reads TGTGCCAGCAGTGAGGACGACCCGAACACTGAAGCTTTCTTT. Translated, it gives CASSEDDPNTEAFF.

The V and J genes are TRBV6-1 and TRBJ1-2; no definite D call. The CDR3 sequence is 13 residues long. Germline lookup yields CDR1 MNHNS and CDR2 SASEGT. Trimming removed 11 bases from V and 4 bases from J, with 17 bases in between. This CDR3 reads CALSPSGPYGYTF. In DNA, the CDR3 is TGTGCCCTATCGCCAAGCGGCCCCTATGGCTACACCTTC.

The chain employs TRBV5-5 and TRBJ2-2, with D perhaps matching TRBD2 (5 bases). Germline values: CDR1 SGHKS, CDR2 YYEKEE (reference sequence). The V end lost 4 bases, the J end lost 4 bases, and 17 bases lay between the germline ends. The CDR3 length is 16 residues. The CDR3 DNA follows: TGTGCCAGCAGCCGGGATGGAGTTGGAGTCACCGGGGAGCTGTTTTTT. Its translation: CASSRDGVGVTGELFF.

The rearrangement links TRBV18 to TRBJ2-2; D gene uncertain. V was cut by 2 bases and J by 1 base, with 11 bases left in between. The CDR3 extends over 16 amino acids. Germline V CDR1 and CDR2: KGHSH, LQKENI. CDR3 DNA sequence: TGTGCCAGCTCACCATATCGCCTAAGGAACACCGGGGAGCTGTTTTTT. Translation: CASSPYRLRNTGELFF.

This clonotype has ten or more counts. The chain has TRBV7-9 and TRBJ2-1; D uncertain. Trimming removed 1 base at V and 2 bases at J, with 6 bases between. The CDR3 is 14 amino acids. Germline-derived CDR1 and CDR2 are SEHNR and FQNEAQ (reference sequence). CDR3 protein: CASSLGQAYNEQFF. CDR3 bases: TGTGCCAGCAGCTTAGGGCAGGCCTACAATGAGCAGTTCTTC.

In its sample, this clonotype was seen a few times. The CDR3 DNA follows: TGCGCCAGCAGCCAATCCCGGACCTACGAGCAGTACTTC. Amino acid sequence: CASSQSRTYEQYF. V usage is TRBV4-1 and J usage is TRBJ2-7; D is unclear. V was trimmed by 2 bases and J by 2 bases, leaving 7 bases between them. CDR3 length: 13 amino acids. Germline assignment: CDR1 MGHRA and CDR2 YSYEKL.

The CDR3: CASSFSDNTEAFF. The CDR3 DNA follows: TGTGCCAGCAGCTTTTCGGACAACACTGAAGCTTTCTTT. This chain links TRBV7-3 with TRBJ1-1; no clear D. This CDR3 is built from 13 residues. Between the trimmed V and J ends, which lost 3 bases and 2 bases, there was a span of 7 bases. Germline CDR1 reads SGHTA; CDR2 reads FQGTGA.

This clonotype was counted at least ten times. The genes are TRBV28 and TRBJ2-7, with D perhaps matching TRBD1 or TRBD2 (5 bases each). The V end was cut by 7 bases, the J end by 6 bases, with 25 bases between. The CDR3 totals 16 residues. Germline V gene sequence: CDR1 MDHEN, CDR2 SYDVKM. The CDR3 region is CASNTSGTRPSGEQYF. The CDR3 DNA reads TGTGCCAGCAATACCTCCGGGACCCGACCGTCCGGCGAGCAGTACTTC.

This clonotype was detected once. The chain uses TRBV10-3 and TRBJ2-1; D is uncertain. Germline loops: CDR1 ENHRY, CDR2 SYGVKD. The ends were cut back, 7 bases at V and 9 bases at J, with 19 bases in the middle. The CDR3 covers 14 residues. CDR3 region: CAITQVRPDGEQFF. The CDR3 DNA reads as TGTGCCATCACGCAGGTGCGACCGGACGGTGAGCAGTTCTTC.

This clonotype was recorded many times. This rearrangement joins TRBV6-1 to TRBJ2-5; 7 bases are shared with TRBD1. CDR3 length: 16 amino acids. V was pared by 7 bases and J by 2 bases, with 13 bases of the junction left unmatched. CDR1 is MNHNS, CDR2 SASEGT, per germline. CDR3 DNA sequence: TGTGCCAGCAACGAGGCTAAGGGGGCAAGTCAAGAGACCCAGTACTTC. Translating it yields CASNEAKGASQETQYF.

The V and J genes are TRBV5-1 and TRBJ2-1, with D tentatively TRBD1 (6 bases). Per the germline V gene, CDR1 is SGHRS and CDR2 is YFSETQ. The CDR3 contains 14 residues. Trimming removed 2 bases at V and 10 bases at J, with 16 bases between. The chain's CDR3 is CASSLTRQAGEQFF. CDR3 sequence (DNA): TGCGCCAGCAGCTTAACCCGACAGGCTGGGGAGCAGTTCTTC.

The genes are TRBV5-1 and TRBJ2-1; 7 bases line up with TRBD2. The CDR3 has 14 residues. The junction had 10 bases not matched to a gene; V was cut back by 4 bases and J by 9 bases. Germline V gene sequence: CDR1 SGHRS, CDR2 YFSETQ. CDR3 sequence (DNA): TGCGCCAGCAGCCCGATGCAGGCTAGCGGTGAGCAGTTCTTC. Translating gives CASSPMQASGEQFF.